Sequencing of this TCR beta chain was carried out in a study of blood T cell repertoires in COVID-19. Across the study: Samples representing acute and convalescent COVID-19 were sourced from the United States, Italy and Spain. T cells, B-cell-depleted T cells, or PBMCs provided the cDNA or gDNA that served as material.

Germline-derived CDR1 and CDR2 are LNHDA and SQIVND (reference sequence). Germline trimming cut 6 bases from V and 0 bases from J; bases unmatched to any gene: 4. The CDR3 contains 14 residues. Patients of the Seattle cohort, enrolled during active infection, were followed longitudinally. In the study's own analysis: Estimates of nucleated cell counts were drawn from the amplification of reference gene primers. Repertoires were generated with immunoSEQ multiplex PCR, while TCRdb's copy carries only in-frame clones and drops some. The DNA was the basis for D and trimming; V, J and clone size are from that table. Of approximately 500,000 clones listed, 85% to 90% are singletons.

Sequences were obtained from peripheral blood. This clonotype was sampled from a woman in her forties or fifties with COVID-19, enrolled during active disease. V and J are TRBV19 and TRBJ1-1; 7 bases are a match to TRBD1. The CDR3 DNA reads TGTGCCAGTAGCGATGACAGGGTGAACACTGAAGCTTTCTTT. The encoded protein is CASSDDRVNTEAFF.